A selection of T cell receptor beta chains follows, all from one sample in a study of beta chain features in type 1 diabetes. Sequencing used immunoSEQ multiplex PCR; TCRdb keeps in-frame clones, though not all of them. This sample has about 740,000 clones, with around 15% found just once. The specimen was naive CD4+ T cells from blood. The receptors were sampled from a man in his late teens or twenties with type 1 diabetes. Each CDR3 is given without its conserved first and last residue. Each record gives: V gene, J gene, CDR3 length, CDR3 protein.

TRBV30	TRBJ2-3	10	AWRREGDTQY
TRBV9	TRBJ1-1	12	ASSVGSGGTEAF
TRBV6-6	TRBJ1-1	10	ASGQGSTEAF
TRBV19	TRBJ1-5	13	ASSEEGRRNQPQH
TRBV5-4	TRBJ1-2	10	ASSPRDRGYT
TRBV19	TRBJ1-4	13	ASSIAPRTNEKLF
TRBV7-2	TRBJ1-5	11	ASSTQEDQPQH
TRBV19	TRBJ1-2	11	ASTVQANYGYT
TRBV5-1	TRBJ2-7	12	ASSLGQGNYEQY
TRBV10-3	TRBJ2-3	15	AIKYVSGGPSTDTQY
TRBV7-8	TRBJ2-3	12	ASHLGRTLDTQY
TRBV2	TRBJ2-3	10	ASIRGGDTQY
TRBV18	TRBJ2-1	15	ASSPGRALQLYNEQF
TRBV6-1	TRBJ1-2	13	ASSEVRQGIYGYT
TRBV6-1	TRBJ1-1	11	ASSATGETEAF